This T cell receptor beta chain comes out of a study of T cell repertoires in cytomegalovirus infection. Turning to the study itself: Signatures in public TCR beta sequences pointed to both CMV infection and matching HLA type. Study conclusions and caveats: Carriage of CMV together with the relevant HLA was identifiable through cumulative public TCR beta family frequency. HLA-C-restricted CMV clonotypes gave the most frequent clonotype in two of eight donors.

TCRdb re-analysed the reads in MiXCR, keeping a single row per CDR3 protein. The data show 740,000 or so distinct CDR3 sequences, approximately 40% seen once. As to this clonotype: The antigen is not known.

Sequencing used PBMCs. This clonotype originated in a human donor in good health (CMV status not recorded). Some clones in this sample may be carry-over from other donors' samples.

The CDR3 loop is CASSRQGLNGYTF. DNA of the CDR3: TGTGCCAGCAGTCGACAGGGCTTGAACGGCTACACCTTC. This chain joins TRBV14 and TRBJ1-2; 7 bases line up with TRBD1. With 6 bases clipped from V and 8 bases from J, the junction kept 9 bases outside the gene matches. Germline loops: CDR1 SGHDN, CDR2 FVKESK. This CDR3 contains 13 residues.